A selection of T cell receptor beta chains follows, all from one sample in a study of shared clonotypes between healthy human individuals. The data were produced by immunoSEQ multiplex PCR, yet TCRdb's version contains in-frame clones alone and is incomplete. Among fewer than 2.5 million clones listed, 80% to 95% were seen once. The sequenced material came from naive CD4+ T cells from PBMCs. These TCRs come from a young man in good health. Some clones in this sample may be carry-over from other donors' samples. Both conserved end residues are part of each CDR3. The D gene is left open where the match is weak. Rows give clone size only sometimes, using once, few, many, or a class for an expanded clone.

NA	NA	TRBV10-2	TRBJ2-1	TGCGCCAGCGCATTGAATGAGCAGTTCTTC	CASALNEQFF
NA	TRBD1	TRBV10-3	TRBJ2-2	TGTGCCATCACTGGGGACAGGGTAGGCGGGGAGCTGTTTTTT	CAITGDRVGGELFF
NA	TRBD1	TRBV5-4	TRBJ1-4	TGTGCCAGCAGCACCCGGGACAGAAGTGAAAAACTGTTTTTT	CASSTRDRSEKLFF
NA	NA	TRBV7-9	TRBJ2-1	TGTGCCAGCAGCTACCGACGGGATTACAATGAGCAGTTCTTC	CASSYRRDYNEQFF
NA	NA	TRBV28	TRBJ2-7	TGTGCCAGCATAGGTAGGGTGGTAACGTACGAGCAGTACTTC	CASIGRVVTYEQYF
NA	NA	TRBV4-3	TRBJ2-7	TGCGCCAGCAGCCAAGAACGATGGATGGGGGCCTACGAGCAGTACTTC	CASSQERWMGAYEQYF
once	TRBD1	TRBV7-9	TRBJ2-6	TGTGCCAGCAGCGCCTTGCCCGGACAGGGTACCTCTGGGGCCAACGTCCTGACTTTC	CASSALPGQGTSGANVLTF
NA	NA	TRBV19	TRBJ2-1	TGTGCCAGTAGTTACCGGGCGGGTGAGCAGTTCTTC	CASSYRAGEQFF
once	NA	TRBV11-2	TRBJ2-3	TGTGCCAGCAGCTTAGCCCCCAGGGATACGCAGTATTTT	CASSLAPRDTQYF
NA	NA	TRBV28	TRBJ1-2	TGTGCCAGCAGTTTTGGTTCTACCAACTATGGCTACACCTTC	CASSFGSTNYGYTF
NA	TRBD1	TRBV7-9	TRBJ2-2	TGTGCCAGCAGCAGGCAGGGGGCGTCCGGGGAGCTGTTTTTT	CASSRQGASGELFF
NA	TRBD1	TRBV11-2	TRBJ2-7	TGTGCCAGCAGCCGTGACAGGGGTCCCTACGAGCAGTACTTC	CASSRDRGPYEQYF
NA	NA	TRBV4-3	TRBJ2-1	TGCGCCAGCAGCCTAAGAGCCCCGCTCGATGAGCAGTTCTTC	CASSLRAPLDEQFF
NA	NA	TRBV6-1	TRBJ1-2	TGTGCCAGCACTCCGGTCAAAGCTAACTATGGCTACACCTTC	CASTPVKANYGYTF
NA	TRBD1	TRBV28	TRBJ2-5	TGTGCCAGCACCCACGACAGGGATAGGGAGACCCAGTACTTC	CASTHDRDRETQYF
NA	TRBD2	TRBV30	TRBJ2-3	TGTGCCTGGCGGGAGGGAACAGATACGCAGTATTTT	CAWREGTDTQYF
NA	TRBD1	TRBV6-5	TRBJ1-2	TGTGCCAGCATTAGGGGACAGGGCTCTGGAGGCTACACCTTC	CASIRGQGSGGYTF
NA	NA	TRBV28	TRBJ2-7	TGTGCCAGCGGGAGAGGTGGCTTCGAGCAGTACTTC	CASGRGGFEQYF
NA	TRBD2	TRBV25-1	TRBJ2-5	TGTGCCAGCAGTGGAGCGGGGGTGGAGACCCAGTACTTC	CASSGAGVETQYF
NA	TRBD1	TRBV28	TRBJ1-2	TGTGCCAGCAGAAGTGGACAGGGGGCGCGAGGCTACACCTTC	CASRSGQGARGYTF
NA	NA	TRBV7-9	TRBJ2-6	TGTGCCAGCAGCTTATTCAACTCTGGGGCCAACGTCCTGACTTTC	CASSLFNSGANVLTF
NA	TRBD1	TRBV14	TRBJ2-7	TGTGCCAGCAGCCAAAGACAGGGGGGGTACGAGCAGTACTTC	CASSQRQGGYEQYF
NA	TRBD1	TRBV2	TRBJ2-1	TGTGCCAGCACCCTGGACAGGGGGTCCCACAATGAGCAGTTCTTC	CASTLDRGSHNEQFF
once	TRBD1	TRBV11-2	TRBJ1-2	TGTGCCAGCAGCTACGACAGGGGCTATGGCTACACCTTC	CASSYDRGYGYTF
NA	TRBD2	TRBV18	TRBJ2-7	TGTGCCAGCTCACTTCTCGGGGATAGCGGGAATAAGGAGCAGTACTTC	CASSLLGDSGNKEQYF
NA	TRBD2	TRBV28	TRBJ2-1	TGTGCCAGCAGTTTAGCCGGGCTAGCGGGAGTTTATGAGCAGTTCTTC	CASSLAGLAGVYEQFF
NA	TRBD1	TRBV29-1	TRBJ2-1	TGCAGCGGGAATCCAGGGGGCGAGCAGTTCTTC	CSGNPGGEQFF
NA	TRBD1	TRBV4-1	TRBJ2-5	TGCGCCAGCAGCCATCCCGACAGGGAAGGGACCCAGTACTTC	CASSHPDREGTQYF
NA	NA	TRBV9	TRBJ2-1	TGTGCCAGCAGCGTAGGCGGGGTATTGGCCAATGAGCAGTTCTTC	CASSVGGVLANEQFF
NA	NA	TRBV2	TRBJ1-4	TGTGCCAGCAGTCTCTTACCAGGGGAGGAAAAACTGTTTTTT	CASSLLPGEEKLFF
NA	TRBD1	TRBV5-6	TRBJ1-2	TGTGCCAGCGGGACAGCGAAGGCCCTAGACTATGGCTACACCTTC	CASGTAKALDYGYTF
NA	TRBD2	TRBV6-5	TRBJ2-2	TGTGCCAGCAGGGGGAGGGGAGCGAACACCGGGGAGCTGTTTTTT	CASRGRGANTGELFF
NA	NA	TRBV11-2	TRBJ2-3	TGTGCCAGCAGCTCCCATCGGGTTTGGACAGATACGCAGTATTTT	CASSSHRVWTDTQYF
NA	NA	TRBV19	TRBJ2-3	TGTGCCAGTAGTATGAGGTCAGGCACAGATACGCAGTATTTT	CASSMRSGTDTQYF
NA	NA	TRBV18	TRBJ1-1	TGTGCCAGCTCACCGGCAGGGAGGAACACTGAAGCTTTCTTT	CASSPAGRNTEAFF
NA	NA	TRBV19	TRBJ1-1	TGTGCCAGTAGTACAACCCGTACAGGCCCTGGGACTGAAGCTTTCTTT	CASSTTRTGPGTEAFF
NA	NA	TRBV27	TRBJ2-2	TGTGCCAGCAGTAGGGATCGAAGCGGGGAGCTGTTTTTT	CASSRDRSGELFF
once	NA	TRBV7-3	TRBJ2-1	TGTGCCAGCAGCTTAACCGGAGGGGCCAATGAGCAGTTCTTC	CASSLTGGANEQFF
NA	NA	TRBV15	TRBJ2-1	TGTGCCACCAAGCGGTCTAGCTCCTACAATGAGCAGTTCTTC	CATKRSSSYNEQFF
NA	NA	TRBV30	TRBJ2-1	TGTGCCTGGAGTGAGACAGGATTAGGCTACAATGAGCAGTTCTTC	CAWSETGLGYNEQFF
few	NA	TRBV29-1	TRBJ1-1	TGCAGCGTTGATTCTAGTCGAATCAACACTGAAGCTTTCTTT	CSVDSSRINTEAFF
once	NA	TRBV27	TRBJ1-1	TGTGCCAGCAGTTTCCGGGTGAGGGGAAACTGGAACACTGAAGCTTTCTTT	CASSFRVRGNWNTEAFF
NA	NA	TRBV27	TRBJ1-3	TGTGCCAGCAGTCCCGGGGGGTCCCCTGGAAACACCATATATTTT	CASSPGGSPGNTIYF
NA	NA	TRBV7-8	TRBJ2-5	TGTGCCAGCAGCTTAGAAGGTAGCCAGTACTTC	CASSLEGSQYF
NA	NA	TRBV27	TRBJ1-5	TGTGCCAGCAGTCGATCCCCAGGGGTCAATCAGCCCCAGCATTTT	CASSRSPGVNQPQHF
NA	NA	TRBV5-1	TRBJ1-2	TGCGCCAGCAGCGCCATGGACGGCTATGGCTACACCTTC	CASSAMDGYGYTF
NA	NA	TRBV6-6	TRBJ2-5	TGTGCCAGCAGTACACGGACAGAAGAGACCCAGTACTTC	CASSTRTEETQYF
NA	TRBD1	TRBV5-1	TRBJ2-2	TGCGCCAGCCACCATGGCAGGGGGAAGAACACCGGGGAGCTGTTTTTT	CASHHGRGKNTGELFF
NA	NA	TRBV19	TRBJ2-7	TGTGCCAGTAGTATAGACGACAGCTCCTACGAGCAGTACTTC	CASSIDDSSYEQYF
NA	TRBD2	TRBV4-3	TRBJ2-7	TGCGCCAGCAGCCCAACGGGCGCTAGCGGCTACTACGAGCAGTACTTC	CASSPTGASGYYEQYF
NA	TRBD2	TRBV6-6	TRBJ2-1	TGTGCCAGCAGTTATCTAGCGGGATCCTACAATGAGCAGTTCTTC	CASSYLAGSYNEQFF
once	TRBD1	TRBV5-1	TRBJ2-5	TGCGCCAGCAGCGGGACAGACCAAGAGACCCAGTACTTC	CASSGTDQETQYF
NA	TRBD2	TRBV6-1	TRBJ2-7	TGTGCCACCGACTCGGGGGGGTCTTACGAGCAGTACTTC	CATDSGGSYEQYF
NA	NA	TRBV6-1	TRBJ2-7	TGTGCCAGCAGTGCTGTAGGCACCTACGAGCAGTACTTC	CASSAVGTYEQYF
NA	NA	TRBV5-5	TRBJ1-5	TGTGCCAGCAGCCCCTTCCCCTATAGCAATCAGCCCCAGCATTTT	CASSPFPYSNQPQHF
NA	NA	TRBV6-5	TRBJ1-5	TGTGCCAGCAGTCCAGGACAGCTCCGTCAGCCCCAGCATTTT	CASSPGQLRQPQHF
NA	NA	TRBV5-5	TRBJ2-7	TGTGCCAGCAGCTCGGAGGAGGTAGTCTACGAGCAGTACTTC	CASSSEEVVYEQYF
NA	NA	TRBV9	TRBJ1-2	TGTGCCAGCAGCGTAGCGGGGCTTGGCTATGGCTACACCTTC	CASSVAGLGYGYTF
NA	TRBD1	TRBV6-6	TRBJ2-3	TGTGCCAGCAGTTATGCGGGCAGGGGGCGAGATACGCAGTATTTT	CASSYAGRGRDTQYF